Listed here are 10 T cell receptor beta chains from one sample, sequenced in a study of blood T cells in healthy people across ages. Primed by a sample-barcoded 5' primer and a J-beta primer mix, a second PCR proceeded for 7 to 11 cycles. One entry per CDR3 protein, called by TCRdb with MiXCR from the 5' RACE reads. The sample lists 2 million or so distinct CDR3 sequences, roughly 50% occurring once. Sequencing was carried out using blood. Source of these receptors: a woman aged 40-49 years in good health.

The sample holds a few counts of this clonotype. The V gene is TRBV21-1, the J gene TRBJ1-1; TRBD1 is taken as the D call from the table, unchecked against the DNA. TRBV21-1 is a known pseudogene. The CDR3 runs to 14 residues. CDR3 DNA: TGTGCCAGCAGCAGACAGGGGTCCCAACCTGAAGCTTTCTTT. Translation: CASSRQGSQPEAFF.

This clonotype has only one observation. V gene TRBV12-5 combines with J gene TRBJ2-3; D is possibly TRBD2 (6 bases). V shed 3 bases and J shed 2 bases, with 9 bases lying between them. Per the germline V gene, CDR1 is LGHNT and CDR2 is FRNRAP. This CDR3 is built from 14 residues. As DNA, the CDR3 is TGTGCTAGTGGTTTTGGAGGGTCCACAGATACGCAGTATTTT. Translation gives CASGFGGSTDTQYF.

The chain is built from TRBV15 and TRBJ2-5, with 10 bases fitting TRBD1. The CDR3 length is 16 residues. The germline V gene has CDR1 LNHNV and CDR2 YYDKDF (reference sequence). After removal of 0 bases from V and 5 bases from J, the junction contained 6 bases not matched to a gene. The CDR3 region is CATSREYGTGDETQYF. The DNA of the CDR3 is TGTGCCACCAGCAGAGAATACGGGACAGGGGATGAGACCCAGTACTTC.

The chain is built from TRBV2 and TRBJ2-3; the D gene is possibly TRBD1 (5 bases). The CDR3 is 18 amino acids. CDR1 and CDR2 (germline): SNHLY, FYNNEI. Between the trimmed V and J ends, which lost 8 bases and 4 bases, there was a span of 28 bases. The CDR3 region has the DNA TGTGCCAGCGGGGCTTTGGGCTCAGGGTTTTTGTTAGCAGATACGCAGTATTTT. Residues: CASGALGSGFLLADTQYF.

Points on this clonotype: It may be a read error: a sequence one base away is much more abundant. This rearrangement joins TRBV4-3 to TRBJ2-7, with 10 bases identical to TRBD2. The V gene's germline CDR1 is LGHNA and CDR2 YSLEER. This CDR3 region has 15 residues. With V trimmed by 1 base and J by 7 bases, 7 bases remained unmatched. The CDR3 DNA reads TGCGCCAGCAGCCAAGTCTTAGCGGGGGGCAATGAGCAGTACTTC. Translated, it gives CASSQVLAGGNEQYF.

V is TRBV13 and J is TRBJ2-3, with 12 bases lining up with TRBD1. This CDR3 comprises 17 residues. J was trimmed by 2 bases and V by 5 bases; bases with no gene match: 8. Germline assignment: CDR1 PRHDT and CDR2 FYEKMQ (reference sequence). CDR3 coding DNA: TGTGCCAGCAGCACCTCAGGGACAGGGGGCTTCACAGATACGCAGTATTTT. This gives the protein CASSTSGTGGFTDTQYF.

The chain joins TRBV13 to TRBJ2-7; 7 bases agree with TRBD1. With 4 bases clipped from V and 2 bases from J, the junction kept 8 bases outside the gene matches. This CDR3 spans 15 amino acids. The germline V gene encodes CDR1 PRHDT and CDR2 FYEKMQ (reference sequence). As DNA, the CDR3 is TGTGCCAGCAGCTCCGGGACAGAGAAGGCCTACGAGCAGTACTTC. This sequence encodes CASSSGTEKAYEQYF.

This clonotype turned up a few times. The rearrangement uses TRBV7-2 and TRBJ2-3; D is possibly TRBD1 (5 bases). The germline gives CDR1 SGHTA, CDR2 FQGNSA. The CDR3 length is 16 residues. The V end lost 1 base, the J end lost 2 bases, and 13 bases lay between the germline ends. The CDR3 is CASSLGFAGLTDTQYF. CDR3 sequence (DNA): TGTGCCAGCAGCTTAGGGTTCGCAGGGCTCACAGATACGCAGTATTTT.

The CDR3 region is CASRSSGSADTQYF. In DNA, the CDR3 is TGTGCCAGCAGATCGTCAGGGAGCGCAGATACGCAGTATTTT. The chain carries TRBV14 and TRBJ2-3, with D perhaps matching TRBD1 or TRBD2 (5 bases each). The CDR3 has 14 residues. From germline, CDR1 is SGHDN and CDR2 FVKESK. V dropped 6 bases and J dropped 4 bases, with 14 bases sitting between them.

This rearrangement joins TRBV6-1 to TRBJ2-7; tentatively, D is TRBD1 (6 bases). The CDR3 loop spans 14 amino acids. Germline values: CDR1 MNHNS, CDR2 SASEGT. V lost 4 bases, J lost 3 bases, and 13 bases lay in between. The CDR3 region has the DNA TGTGCCAGCAGTGGGGGACACGGAGACTACGAGCAGTACTTC. Amino acids: CASSGGHGDYEQYF.